Listed below are T cell receptor beta chains from one sample, sequenced in a study of early stage breast cancer tumors. TCRdb's table, derived via immunoSEQ multiplex PCR, lists solely in-frame clones and lacks some. This table holds fewer than 5,500 clones, 70% found once. Sequencing was performed on breast tumor tissue. The receptors come from a person in their sixties with breast cancer. Each CDR3 is given with its conserved first and last residue. D genes are given only for firm matches. Clone size is stated in some rows and not others, as once, few, many or a class when expanded.

TRBD1	TRBV15	-	TRBJ2-5	TGTGCCACCAGCAGAGATCTAAGGCAGGGGGTAGAGACCCAGTACTTC	CATSRDLRQGVETQYF
-	TRBV6-1	few	TRBJ2-7	TGTGCCAGCAGTGAATACGCTTCTAGAGGCTACGAGCAGTACTTC	CASSEYASRGYEQYF
-	TRBV5-1	-	TRBJ2-1	TGCGCCAGCAGCTTGTTGGGGGGGGGCGCTAATGAGCAGTTCTTC	CASSLLGGGANEQFF
-	TRBV7-2	-	TRBJ1-2	TGTGCCAGCACCCAACTCCGGACACCGACTCCTAACTATGGCTACACCTTC	CASTQLRTPTPNYGYTF
TRBD1	TRBV13	-	TRBJ2-1	TGTGCCAGCAGCGATGGACAGGAGTACAATGAGCAGTTCTTC	CASSDGQEYNEQFF
-	TRBV9	-	TRBJ2-2	TGTGCCCCAGGGGCGGGAACCACCGGGGAGCTGTTTTTT	CAPGAGTTGELFF
-	TRBV21-1	-	TRBJ2-7	TGTGCCAGCAACTTCTACGAGCAGTACTTC	CASNFYEQYF
-	TRBV28	-	TRBJ1-5	TGTGCCAGCAGTTCGTCCCTAGAGCCTCAGCCCCAGCATTTT	CASSSSLEPQPQHF
-	TRBV28	-	TRBJ2-1	TGTGCCAGCACCCTATGGGGGGACAATGAGCAGTTCTTC	CASTLWGDNEQFF
-	TRBV30	few	TRBJ1-5	TGTGCCTGGAGTGTACATTTGGGGATCTATAGCAATCAGCCCCAGCATTTT	CAWSVHLGIYSNQPQHF
-	TRBV7-8	-	TRBJ1-2	TGTGCCAGCAGCTTAGGGGGGGCGCGGGGCTACACCTTC	CASSLGGARGYTF
TRBD1	TRBV5-6	-	TRBJ2-5	TGTGCCAGCAGCTCACCGGGACAGGGGATCCAAGAGACCCAGTACTTC	CASSSPGQGIQETQYF
TRBD1	TRBV7-9	-	TRBJ2-5	TGTGCCAGCAGCTCAGCGACAGGGGGCAGCGGTTTGTCCCAGTACTTC	CASSSATGGSGLSQYF
TRBD1	TRBV28	-	TRBJ2-1	TGTGCCAGCAGGGAGACCGGGACAGGGGCCAATGAGCAGTTCTTC	CASRETGTGANEQFF
-	TRBV7-9	-	TRBJ2-7	TGTGCCAGCAGCTTTTACGTTCACGAGCAGTACTTC	CASSFYVHEQYF
-	TRBV5-1	-	TRBJ2-2	TGCGCCAGCAGCCCAGACGGGACTGGAGCCGGGGAGCTGTTTTTT	CASSPDGTGAGELFF
TRBD1	TRBV6-6	once	TRBJ2-7	TGTGCCAGCAGTTACTCGAACCAACAGGGGACCTACGAGCAGTACTTC	CASSYSNQQGTYEQYF
-	TRBV5-1	few	TRBJ2-7	TGCGCCAGCAGCTTGGGGGGGGCCGGCGACGAGCAGTACTTC	CASSLGGAGDEQYF
-	TRBV18	-	TRBJ1-1	TGTGCCAGCTCGGGTTCAGTGAACACTGAAGCTTTCTTT	CASSGSVNTEAFF
TRBD1	TRBV6-1	-	TRBJ1-1	TGTGCCAGCAGTGAACATGGACAGGGCAGCACTGAAGCTTTCTTT	CASSEHGQGSTEAFF
-	TRBV7-9	-	TRBJ2-5	TGTGCCAGCAGCTTAGGGGCAGGGCGAGAGACCCAGTACTTC	CASSLGAGRETQYF
TRBD2	TRBV18	once	TRBJ2-1	TGTGCCAGCTCACCATCGGGGGGGCAAGGGGCTTCCTACAATGAGCAGTTCTTC	CASSPSGGQGASYNEQFF